The 22 T cell receptor beta chains listed next were all sequenced from one sample in a study of T cell repertoires in ileal Crohn's disease. Here immunoSEQ multiplex PCR was the method, and the copy in TCRdb shows in-frame clones only, minus some. The sample lists about 15,000 clones, 85% to 90% occurring once. Sequencing used ileal tissue. These receptor sequences come from an adult with Crohn's disease.

This clone turned up a few times. The chain is built from TRBV10-3 and TRBJ1-3; D not resolved. CDR3 length: 14 amino acids. The V gene's germline CDR1 is ENHRY and CDR2 SYGVKD. The V gene lost 8 bases and the J gene lost 1 base, with 12 bases spanning the gap. CDR3 nucleotide sequence: TGTGCCATCCTGAATCCGACTTCTGGAAACACCATATATTTT. Its translation is CAILNPTSGNTIYF.

The chain carries TRBV6-4 and TRBJ2-7, with 7 nucleotides matching TRBD2. Germline loops: CDR1 MRHNA, CDR2 SNTAGT. Trimming at V came to 0 bases and at J to 2 bases, leaving 4 bases not matched to a gene. This CDR3 is 15 amino acids long. The CDR3 protein is CASSDSERDPYEQYF. The CDR3 nucleotides are TGTGCCAGCAGTGACTCGGAGCGGGACCCCTACGAGCAGTACTTC.

The chain carries TRBV5-1 and TRBJ2-5; 13 positions match TRBD2. The V segment lost 3 bases and the J segment 4 bases; nucleotides outside the gene matches: 3. Per germline, CDR1 SGHRS and CDR2 YFSETQ. This CDR3 contains 15 residues. As DNA, the CDR3 is TGCGCCAGCAGCTCCGGGACTAGCGGGGTAGAGACCCAGTACTTC. Residues: CASSSGTSGVETQYF.

The chain has TRBV7-2 and TRBJ1-1, with TRBD1 matching 9 bases. Germline lookup yields CDR1 SGHTA and CDR2 FQGNSA. The CDR3 sequence is 17 residues long. V lost 1 base and J lost 4; bases outside the gene matches: 10. The CDR3 coding sequence is TGTGCCAGCAGCTTAGGTGGGGGACAGGGAACGGGCACTGAAGCTTTCTTT. This gives the protein CASSLGGGQGTGTEAFF.

This clone was seen a handful of times. The gene calls are TRBV7-9 and TRBJ2-1, with 8 bases fitting TRBD2. Germline lookup yields CDR1 SEHNR and CDR2 FQNEAQ (reference sequence). V lost 2 bases and J lost 2; bases outside the gene matches: 8. CDR3 length: 17 amino acids. The CDR3 nucleotides read TGTGCCAGCAGCTTAAGAGGTAGCGGGGTGGCCTACAATGAGCAGTTCTTC. It yields the protein CASSLRGSGVAYNEQFF.

The rearrangement links TRBV19 to TRBJ2-2; 9 nucleotides agree with TRBD2. This CDR3 comprises 15 residues. Trimming at V came to 3 bases and at J to 7 bases, leaving 6 bases not matched to a gene. Germline lookup yields CDR1 LNHDA and CDR2 SQIVND (reference sequence). The CDR3 loop reads CASSIGTSWGGELFF. The CDR3 coding sequence is TGTGCCAGTAGTATCGGGACTAGCTGGGGCGGGGAGCTGTTTTTT.

The genes are TRBV5-4 and TRBJ2-1; 9 bases map to TRBD1. This CDR3 is built from 13 residues. With V trimmed by 4 bases and J by 10 bases, 6 bases remained unmatched. The germline CDR1 and CDR2 sequences are SGHNT and YYREEE (reference sequence). In DNA, the CDR3 is TGTGCCAGCAGCACGGACAGGGGCTGGGAGCAGTTCTTC. It codes for CASSTDRGWEQFF.

Only one count was recorded for this clone. V usage is TRBV7-8 and J usage is TRBJ2-7, with no clear D. V shed 1 base and J shed 3 bases, with 13 bases lying between them. The CDR3 is made up of 15 amino acids. The germline V gene has CDR1 SGHVS and CDR2 FQNEAQ. In DNA form, the CDR3 reads TGTGCCAGCAGCTTAGGCACCCTCCTAGGCTACGAGCAGTACTTC. Its protein is CASSLGTLLGYEQYF.

This clone was found once. The chain links TRBV28 to TRBJ2-1; 7 bases fit TRBD2. The CDR3 is made up of 14 amino acids. With V trimmed by 6 bases and J by 5 bases, 7 bases remained unmatched. Germline lookup yields CDR1 MDHEN and CDR2 SYDVKM. CDR3 nucleotide sequence: TGTGCCAGCAGACCAGGGAGGGTCCACAATGAGCAGTTCTTC. This translates into CASRPGRVHNEQFF.

The CDR3 DNA sequence: TGTGCCAGCAGTTTAGGACAGGGCTATGGCTACACCTTC. It specifies CASSLGQGYGYTF. V usage is TRBV28 and J usage is TRBJ1-2; 8 nucleotides align to TRBD1. The CDR3 consists of 13 residues. The junction had 0 bases not matched to a gene; V was cut back by 2 bases and J by 4 bases. CDR1 MDHEN and CDR2 SYDVKM come from the germline V gene.

V is TRBV28 and J is TRBJ1-1; 9 nucleotides match TRBD1. Germline values: CDR1 MDHEN, CDR2 SYDVKM. The V and J ends lost 6 bases and 0 bases, in that order; junction bases with no gene match: 11. The CDR3 is 17 residues long. CDR3 nucleotides: TGTGCCAGCAGCTCCGGGGGGACAGGGAGAATGAACACTGAAGCTTTCTTT. This gives the protein CASSSGGTGRMNTEAFF. Full variable domain (rest looked up from reference TRBV28 and TRBJ1-1): DVKVTQSSRYLVKRTGEKVFLECVQDMDHENMFWYRQDPGLGLRLIYFSYDVKMKEKGDIPEGYSVSREKKERFSLILESASTNQTSMYLCASSSGGTGRMNTEAFFGQGTRLTVV.

This rearrangement joins TRBV7-8 to TRBJ2-1, with 10 bases lining up with TRBD1. This CDR3 is 15 amino acids long. Germline V CDR1 and CDR2: SGHVS, FQNEAQ. The V segment lost 5 bases and the J segment 4 bases; nucleotides outside the gene matches: 5. In nucleotides, the CDR3 is TGTGCCAGCAGCCCTGGGACAGGGGAATACAATGAGCAGTTCTTC. Residues: CASSPGTGEYNEQFF.

The V gene is TRBV28, the J gene TRBJ2-7; D might be TRBD1 (7 bases). The germline CDR1 and CDR2 sequences are MDHEN and SYDVKM. CDR3 size: 13 residues. V lost 3 bases, J lost 5 bases, and 11 bases lay in between. Here the CDR3 DNA reads TGTGCCAGCAGTTTCGGAGGGGGCGACGAGCAGTACTTC. As protein: CASSFGGGDEQYF.

The chain combines TRBV5-4 with TRBJ1-1; D is perhaps TRBD1 (6 bases). CDR3 size: 15 residues. The germline gives CDR1 SGHNT, CDR2 YYREEE (reference sequence). Trimming pared 4 bases from V and 0 bases from J, leaving 13 bases between. CDR3 amino acids: CASSRMTGMNTEAFF. The CDR3 DNA sequence: TGTGCCAGCAGCCGAATGACAGGAATGAACACTGAAGCTTTCTTT.

The chain uses TRBV30 and TRBJ1-1; weak D call: TRBD1 (5 bases). The CDR3 length is 15 residues. The germline V gene has CDR1 GTSNPN and CDR2 SVGIG (reference sequence). Deletions cut 0 bases from V and 0 bases from J, with 11 bases between. CDR3 residues: CAWSVVGGMNTEAFF. DNA of the CDR3: TGTGCCTGGAGTGTTGTTGGGGGGATGAACACTGAAGCTTTCTTT.

The rearrangement links TRBV6-5 to TRBJ2-1; TRBD2 agrees at 7 bases. Germline V gene lookup returns CDR1 MNHEY and CDR2 SVGAGI. CDR3 length: 14 residues. Trimming removed 6 bases from V and 5 bases from J; junction bases left unmatched: 7. CDR3 DNA: TGTGCCAGCAGGGGGGGGTGGGGTAACAATGAGCAGTTCTTC. Its protein product is CASRGGWGNNEQFF.

The rearrangement joins TRBV18 to TRBJ1-2, with D maybe TRBD1 (5 bases). V gave up 0 bases and J gave up 6 bases, with 17 bases separating them. Germline V gene lookup returns CDR1 KGHSH and CDR2 LQKENI. This CDR3 spans 16 amino acids. This chain's CDR3 is CASSPPGHERANGYTF. CDR3 DNA sequence: TGTGCCAGCTCACCACCCGGACACGAAAGGGCCAATGGCTACACCTTC.

The DNA for the CDR3 is TGTGCCACCCCGGGAAAGATCACCGGGGAGCTGTTTTTT. Translation: CATPGKITGELFF. This rearrangement joins TRBV19 to TRBJ2-2; a possible D gene is TRBD2 (5 bases). The germline V and J ends were trimmed by 10 bases and 4 bases, with 13 bases remaining between them. The CDR3 contains 13 residues. The V gene's germline CDR1 is LNHDA and CDR2 SQIVND (reference sequence).

The J gene is TRBJ2-3, the V gene TRBV4-2; D gene uncertain. Germline values: CDR1 LGHNA, CDR2 YNFKEQ. This CDR3 comprises 18 residues. Trimming stripped 0 bases from V and 0 bases from J, with 16 bases between. CDR3 sequence (DNA): TGTGCCAGCAGCCAAGATCGGCCGACTCCGTCCAGCACAGATACGCAGTATTTT. Its protein product is CASSQDRPTPSSTDTQYF.

The chain links TRBV28 to TRBJ2-7; 9 nucleotides match TRBD2. Germline V gene lookup returns CDR1 MDHEN and CDR2 SYDVKM. The junction had 6 bases not matched to a gene; V was cut back by 1 base and J by 2 bases. The CDR3 sequence is 16 residues long. As DNA, the CDR3 is TGTGCCAGCAGTTTATTGCGGCCTAGCGGGGCCTACGAGCAGTACTTC. Amino acids: CASSLLRPSGAYEQYF.

The CDR3 DNA is TGTGCCAGCAGCTTGTGGGGGGGAGTCCGGGGAAAACTGTTTTTT. Translation gives CASSLWGGVRGKLFF. J is TRBJ1-4 and V is TRBV5-6; perhaps TRBD1 as D (5 bases). CDR1 and CDR2 (germline): SGHDT, YYEEEE. The CDR3 runs to 15 residues. Trimming stripped 1 base from V and 10 bases from J, with 17 bases between.

This clone was seen just once. This chain connects TRBV9 to TRBJ1-1; D is perhaps TRBD1 (6 bases). V lost 0 bases, J lost 1 base, and 7 bases lay in between. The CDR3 totals 14 residues. Looked up from germline, CDR1 is SGDLS and CDR2 is YYNGEE. CDR3 nucleotide sequence: TGTGCCAGCAGCGTAGACAGGGCGAACACTGAAGCTTTCTTT. Translation gives CASSVDRANTEAFF.